These 18 T cell receptor beta chains originate from one sample sequenced in a study of Ad26.COV2.S vaccination and SARS-CoV-2 variants (dated by TCRdb to 2020 to 2022). The meaning of the sample's treatment or condition label: 19 received Ad26.COV2.S at low or high dose, single or two shots; several received placebo; per-sample allocation not given. Repertoires of vaccine and placebo recipients were sequenced from samples collected on day 63 after the first injection. The method behind the library was the immunoSEQ multiplex PCR assay. TCRdb took this table from immuneACCESS and kept in-frame rearrangements with V and J called. Such tables lack part of the clones; where checked against another copy, unresolved V genes explain under half of the gap, and the rest is unexplained. Present in this sample are some 290,000 clones, approximately 80% of which were seen just once. The ten largest clones add up to around 2% of the sample.

Sequencing was performed on peripheral blood, taken in a trial of Ad26.COV2.S vaccine versus placebo. Receptors originate from a person aged 18-60 years who received the Ad26.COV2.S COVID-19 vaccine or a placebo.

CDR3: CASSEAGNKVEQYF. For the CDR3, the DNA is TGTGCCAGCAGTGAAGCGGGAAATAAGGTCGAGCAGTACTTC. The V and J genes are TRBV6-1 and TRBJ2-7; no clear D. The V gene lost 0 bases and the J gene lost 6 bases, with 12 bases spanning the gap. The CDR3 runs to 14 residues. Germline loops: CDR1 MNHNS, CDR2 SASEGT.

The chain carries TRBV7-3 and TRBJ2-3, with a weak D call TRBD2 (6 bases). The V and J ends lost 5 bases and 1 base respectively, with 10 bases between them. The CDR3 has 14 amino acids. Per the germline V gene, CDR1 is SGHTA and CDR2 is FQGTGA. The CDR3 reads CASSPRRGTDTQYF. The CDR3 region has the DNA TGTGCCAGCAGCCCGAGGAGGGGCACAGATACGCAGTATTTT.

V is TRBV2 and J is TRBJ2-1; possibly TRBD2 for D (6 bases). This CDR3 has 14 residues. The germline CDR1 and CDR2 sequences are SNHLY and FYNNEI. Trimming shortened V by 5 bases and J by 10 bases, and 18 bases separated the two germline ends. The CDR3 reads CASSWDSGSREQFF. DNA of the CDR3: TGTGCCAGCAGTTGGGATAGCGGAAGTCGGGAGCAGTTCTTC.

The chain is built from TRBV19 and TRBJ1-2; D remains unclear. Trimming shortened V by 3 bases and J by 0 bases, and 11 bases separated the two germline ends. CDR1 and CDR2 (germline): LNHDA, SQIVND (reference sequence). CDR3 length: 15 residues. CDR3 in amino acids: CASSITDGANYGYTF. The CDR3 DNA sequence: TGTGCCAGTAGTATCACGGACGGCGCTAACTATGGCTACACCTTC.

This clone was seen a single time. The CDR3 region is CASSSLAGGSSYEQYF. CDR3 DNA: TGTGCCAGCAGTTCCCTAGCGGGGGGGAGCTCCTACGAGCAGTACTTC. The rearrangement uses TRBV7-8 and TRBJ2-7; 12 nucleotides match TRBD2. Germline V gene lookup returns CDR1 SGHVS and CDR2 FQNEAQ. V gave up 6 bases and J gave up 0 bases; unmatched junction bases: 6. The CDR3 is made up of 16 amino acids. Full variable domain (rest looked up from reference TRBV7-8 and TRBJ2-7): GAGVSQSPRYKVAKRGQDVALRCDPISGHVSLFWYQQALGQGPEFLTYFQNEAQLDKSGLPSDRFFAERPEGSVSTLKIQRTQQEDSAVYLCASSSLAGGSSYEQYFGPGTRLTVT.

V is TRBV4-1 and J is TRBJ1-2; tentatively, D is TRBD1 (6 bases). CDR3 length: 16 amino acids. Trimming pared 2 bases from V and 4 bases from J, leaving 17 bases between. Germline V gene sequence: CDR1 MGHRA, CDR2 YSYEKL. This CDR3 reads CASSQPNPTRGYGYTF. The CDR3 coding sequence is TGCGCCAGCAGCCAACCCAATCCTACCAGGGGCTATGGCTACACCTTC.

This rearrangement joins TRBV24-1 to TRBJ2-1; unclear D gene. From germline, CDR1 is KGHDR and CDR2 SFDVKD. This CDR3 has 13 amino acids. V lost 3 bases to trimming and J lost 8 bases, with 10 bases between them. In DNA form, the CDR3 reads TGTGCCACCAGTGATAGGGCTAGGGATGAGCAGTTCTTC. Protein sequence: CATSDRARDEQFF.

The rearrangement uses TRBV7-8 and TRBJ1-1; a possible D gene is TRBD1 (6 bases). Deletions cut 5 bases from V and 3 bases from J, with 16 bases between. Germline V CDR1 and CDR2: SGHVS, FQNEAQ. The CDR3 spans 15 residues. DNA of the CDR3: TGTGCCAGCAGCCCTCGGGGGGGGCAAGACACTGAAGCTTTCTTT. This codes for CASSPRGGQDTEAFF. Filled out from reference TRBV7-8 and TRBJ1-1, the complete variable domain reads GAGVSQSPRYKVAKRGQDVALRCDPISGHVSLFWYQQALGQGPEFLTYFQNEAQLDKSGLPSDRFFAERPEGSVSTLKIQRTQQEDSAVYLCASSPRGGQDTEAFFGQGTRLTVV.

This sequence joins TRBV13 and TRBJ1-1; D is unresolved. Trimming removed 5 bases at V and 5 bases at J, with 18 bases between. CDR3 length: 15 amino acids. Germline CDR1 and CDR2: PRHDT and FYEKMQ (reference sequence). CDR3 nucleotide sequence: TGTGCCAGCAGCACGCCGTCTGATGGGGTGACTGAAGCTTTCTTT. Translated, it gives CASSTPSDGVTEAFF.

The chain links TRBV3-1 (or the pseudogene TRBV3-2) to TRBJ1-6, with TRBD1 matching 7 bases. The CDR3 is made up of 18 amino acids. With 2 bases clipped from V and 5 bases from J, the junction kept 12 bases outside the gene matches. Germline V gene lookup returns CDR1 LGHDT and CDR2 YNNKEL (reference sequence). The CDR3 DNA is TGTGCCAGCAGCCAATACGGGGTTGGGACAGTTAATAATTCACCCCTCCACTTT. Translated, it gives CASSQYGVGTVNNSPLHF.

The V gene is TRBV2, the J gene TRBJ2-5; D gene unclear. The CDR3 is 11 residues long. CDR1 SNHLY and CDR2 FYNNEI come from the germline V gene. Deletions cut 5 bases from V and 5 bases from J, with 6 bases between. In DNA form, the CDR3 reads TGTGCCAGCAGTCGGTCGGAGACCCAGTACTTC. Amino acids: CASSRSETQYF.

The V gene is TRBV28, the J gene TRBJ1-6; 7 nucleotides match TRBD1. Germline V CDR1 and CDR2: MDHEN, SYDVKM. The CDR3 has 15 residues. J gave up 0 bases and V 7 bases, and 3 bases lay outside the gene matches. The DNA for the CDR3 is TGTGCCAGCAAACAGGGGAGCTCCTATAATTCACCCCTCCACTTT. Protein: CASKQGSSYNSPLHF.

The genes are TRBV7-9 and TRBJ2-7; the D gene is possibly TRBD2 (6 bases). Germline assignment: CDR1 SEHNR and CDR2 FQNEAQ (reference sequence). The CDR3 covers 14 residues. V was cut by 5 bases and J by 4 bases, with 15 bases left in between. The CDR3 region is CASSATGVSYEQYF. DNA of the CDR3: TGTGCCAGCAGCGCGACGGGGGTTTCTTACGAGCAGTACTTC.

Worth noting for this clone: This CDR3 is also generated by other DNA sequences in the sample. This chain connects TRBV30 to TRBJ1-5, with D perhaps TRBD1 (5 bases). The ends were cut back, 0 bases at V and 4 bases at J, with 7 bases in the middle. This CDR3 is 13 amino acids long. The germline V gene encodes CDR1 GTSNPN and CDR2 SVGIG (reference sequence). The CDR3 here is CAWSVKGNQPQHF. The DNA for the CDR3 is TGTGCCTGGAGTGTAAAGGGGAATCAGCCCCAGCATTTT.

CDR3 DNA: TGTGCCAGCAGTCCCCCGACAGGGGCGGGCTCCTACAATGAGCAGTTCTTC. It codes for CASSPPTGAGSYNEQFF. V and J are TRBV28 and TRBJ2-1; TRBD1 aligns across 8 bases. This CDR3 comprises 17 residues. From germline, CDR1 is MDHEN and CDR2 SYDVKM. The V and J ends lost 5 bases and 0 bases, in that order; junction bases with no gene match: 9.

Remarks on this clone: Other nucleotide sequences from this sample produce the same CDR3. This CDR3 reads CASSLEGQANYEQYF. The CDR3 DNA reads as TGTGCCAGCAGCCTCGAGGGACAGGCTAACTACGAGCAGTACTTC. This chain connects TRBV7-6 to TRBJ2-7; 8 bases line up with TRBD1. Germline-derived CDR1 and CDR2 are SGHVS and FNYEAQ. V gave up 5 bases and J gave up 3 bases; unmatched junction bases: 9. The CDR3 totals 15 residues. Based on the CDR3 plus reference TRBV7-6 and TRBJ2-7, the full variable domain is GAGVSQSPRYKVTKRGQDVALRCDPISGHVSLYWYRQALGQGPEFLTYFNYEAQQDKSGLPNDRFSAERPEGSISTLTIQRTEQRDSAMYRCASSLEGQANYEQYFGPGTRLTVT.

This chain connects TRBV5-1 to TRBJ2-7; TRBD1 matches 9 bases. CDR1 is SGHRS and CDR2 is YFSETQ in the germline V gene. The ends lost 1 base at V and 2 bases at J; junction bases unmatched: 4. This CDR3 comprises 15 residues. The CDR3 protein is CASSLFGQGPYEQYF. As DNA, the CDR3 is TGCGCCAGCAGCTTGTTCGGACAGGGGCCCTACGAGCAGTACTTC.

There are a few counts of this clone. The genes are TRBV7-9 and TRBJ2-7, with 9 nucleotides matching TRBD2. Germline CDR1 is SEHNR and CDR2 is FQNEAQ (reference sequence). Trimming cost V 3 bases and J 3 bases; bases outside gene matches: 0. The CDR3 sequence is 13 residues long. As DNA, the CDR3 is TGTGCCAGCAGCTTGACTAGCGGCTACGAGCAGTACTTC. Translated: CASSLTSGYEQYF. Using reference TRBV7-9 and TRBJ2-7 for the parts outside the CDR3, the full variable domain is DTGVSQNPRHKITKRGQNVTFRCDPISEHNRLYWYRQTLGQGPEFLTYFQNEAQLEKSRLLSDRFSAERPKGSFSTLEIQRTEQGDSAMYLCASSLTSGYEQYFGPGTRLTVT.